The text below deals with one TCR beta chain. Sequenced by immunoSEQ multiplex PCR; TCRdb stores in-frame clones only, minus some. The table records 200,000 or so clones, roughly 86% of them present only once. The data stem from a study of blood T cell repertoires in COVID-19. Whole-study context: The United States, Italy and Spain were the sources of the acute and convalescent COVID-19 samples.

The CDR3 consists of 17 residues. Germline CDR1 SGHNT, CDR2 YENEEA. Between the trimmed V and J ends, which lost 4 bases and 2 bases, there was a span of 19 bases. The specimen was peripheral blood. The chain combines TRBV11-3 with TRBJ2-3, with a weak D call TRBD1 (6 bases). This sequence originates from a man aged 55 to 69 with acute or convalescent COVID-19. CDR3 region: CASSSGEGQPDTDTQYF. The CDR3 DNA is TGTGCCAGCAGCTCAGGTGAGGGACAACCCGACACAGATACGCAGTATTTT.